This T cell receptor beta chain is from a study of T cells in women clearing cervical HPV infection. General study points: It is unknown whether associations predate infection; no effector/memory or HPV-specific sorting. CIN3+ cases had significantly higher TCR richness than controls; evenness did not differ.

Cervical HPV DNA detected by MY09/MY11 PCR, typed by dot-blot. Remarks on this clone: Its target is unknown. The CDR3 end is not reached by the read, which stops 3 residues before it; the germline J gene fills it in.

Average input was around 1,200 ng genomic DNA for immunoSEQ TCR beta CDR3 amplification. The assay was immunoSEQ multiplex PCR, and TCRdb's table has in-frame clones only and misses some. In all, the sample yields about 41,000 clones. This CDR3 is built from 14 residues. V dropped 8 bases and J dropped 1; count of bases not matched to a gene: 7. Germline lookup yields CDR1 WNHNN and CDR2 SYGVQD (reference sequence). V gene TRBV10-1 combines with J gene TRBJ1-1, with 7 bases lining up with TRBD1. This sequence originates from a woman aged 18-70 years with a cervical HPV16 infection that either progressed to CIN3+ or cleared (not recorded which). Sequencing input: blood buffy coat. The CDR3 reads CASSRDSGNTEAFF. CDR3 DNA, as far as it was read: TGCGCCAGCTCTCGGGACAGCGGGAACACTGAA.